This T cell receptor (beta chain) was obtained from a study of OX40 agonist ivuxolimab in advanced cancers. The protocol was immunoSEQ multiplex PCR, while the TCRdb copy is restricted to in-frame clones and leaves out a portion. The sample yields roughly 69,000 clones, more than 85% seen once. Germline V lookup: CDR1 MDHEN, CDR2 SYDVKM. This CDR3 is built from 11 residues. The trim removed 8 bases at V and 3 bases at J, leaving 1 base unmatched. Sample: CD4+ or CD8+ T cells sorted from blood, taken in a trial of the OX40 agonist ivuxolimab. This rearrangement joins TRBV28 to TRBJ2-7; TRBD2 matches 7 bases. This receptor was identified in an adult with an advanced solid tumor such as melanoma, head and neck, liver or kidney cancer. This CDR3 is CASCGGYEQYF. CDR3 nucleotides: TGTGCCAGCTGCGGGGGCTACGAGCAGTACTTC.